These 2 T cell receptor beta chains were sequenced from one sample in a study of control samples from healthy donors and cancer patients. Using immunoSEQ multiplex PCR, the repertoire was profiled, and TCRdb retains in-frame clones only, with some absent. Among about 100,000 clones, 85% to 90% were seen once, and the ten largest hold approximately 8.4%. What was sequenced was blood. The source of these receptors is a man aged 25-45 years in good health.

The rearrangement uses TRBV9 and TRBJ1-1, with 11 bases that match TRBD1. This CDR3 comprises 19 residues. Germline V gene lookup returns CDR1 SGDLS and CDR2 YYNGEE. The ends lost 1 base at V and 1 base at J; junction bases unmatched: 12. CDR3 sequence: CASSVKLGTGGPGNTEAFF. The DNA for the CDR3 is TGTGCCAGCAGCGTAAAGTTGGGGACAGGGGGACCAGGGAACACTGAAGCTTTCTTT.

The CDR3 DNA reads as TGTGCCAGCAGTTACTCCGGGAGCAACCAAGAGACCCAGTACTTC. This sequence encodes CASSYSGSNQETQYF. V gene TRBV6-5 combines with J gene TRBJ2-5, with a possible D match to TRBD2 (6 bases). Trimming took 0 bases from V and 0 from J, leaving 8 bases between them. The CDR3 contains 15 residues. In germline, CDR1 is MNHEY, CDR2 SVGAGI.